Sequencing of this T cell receptor (beta chain) was carried out in a study of shared clonotypes between healthy human individuals. The CDR3 consists of 15 residues. V was clipped by 3 bases and J by 4 bases, with 16 bases between them. Germline V CDR1 and CDR2: MNHEY, SMNVEV (reference sequence). Regarding this clone: The antigen remains undetermined.

CD45RO-negative CD8 cells positively selected for CCR7 made up the naive population, which excluded terminally differentiated effector memory CD45RA+ cells. The material for each subset, its genomic DNA, was split evenly across several immunoSEQ plates. Clones were sequenced by immunoSEQ multiplex PCR, and TCRdb holds only the in-frame ones, with some missing. The data hold approximately 590,000 clones, with nearly 97% observed a single time. Study results and caveats: Rarefaction curves obtained for sorted subsets showed sequencing incomplete despite large depth. Clonotypes that were shared across a handful of donors made up approximately 5% of naive CD4 clonotypes.

The clonotype originates from a woman aged 25 to 39 in good health. J is TRBJ2-7 and V is TRBV27, with D possibly being TRBD1 (6 bases). Sequencing was done on a sample of naive CD8+ T cells sorted from blood. The DNA for the CDR3 is TGTGCCAGCAGTTTTAGCAGGGGCAGCCCTTACGAGCAGTACTTC. Its protein is CASSFSRGSPYEQYF.